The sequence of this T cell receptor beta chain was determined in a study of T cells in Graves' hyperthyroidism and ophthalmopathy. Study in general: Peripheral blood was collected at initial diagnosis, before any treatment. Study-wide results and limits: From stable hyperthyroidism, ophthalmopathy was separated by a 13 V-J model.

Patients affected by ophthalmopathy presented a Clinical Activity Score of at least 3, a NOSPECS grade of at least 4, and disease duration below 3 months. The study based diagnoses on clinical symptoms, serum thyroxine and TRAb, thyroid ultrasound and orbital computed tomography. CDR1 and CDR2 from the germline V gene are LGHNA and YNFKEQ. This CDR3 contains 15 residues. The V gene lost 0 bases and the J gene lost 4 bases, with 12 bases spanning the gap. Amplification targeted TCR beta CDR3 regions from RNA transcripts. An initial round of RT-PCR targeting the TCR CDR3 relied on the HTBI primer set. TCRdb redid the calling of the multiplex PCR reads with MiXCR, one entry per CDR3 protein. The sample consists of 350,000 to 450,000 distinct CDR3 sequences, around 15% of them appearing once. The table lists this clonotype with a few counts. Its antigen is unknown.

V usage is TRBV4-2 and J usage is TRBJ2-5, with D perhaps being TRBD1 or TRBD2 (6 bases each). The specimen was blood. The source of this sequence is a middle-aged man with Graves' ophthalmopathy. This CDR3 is CASSQERGGGETQYF. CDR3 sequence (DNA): TGTGCCAGCAGCCAAGAACGAGGGGGAGGAGAGACCCAGTACTTC.